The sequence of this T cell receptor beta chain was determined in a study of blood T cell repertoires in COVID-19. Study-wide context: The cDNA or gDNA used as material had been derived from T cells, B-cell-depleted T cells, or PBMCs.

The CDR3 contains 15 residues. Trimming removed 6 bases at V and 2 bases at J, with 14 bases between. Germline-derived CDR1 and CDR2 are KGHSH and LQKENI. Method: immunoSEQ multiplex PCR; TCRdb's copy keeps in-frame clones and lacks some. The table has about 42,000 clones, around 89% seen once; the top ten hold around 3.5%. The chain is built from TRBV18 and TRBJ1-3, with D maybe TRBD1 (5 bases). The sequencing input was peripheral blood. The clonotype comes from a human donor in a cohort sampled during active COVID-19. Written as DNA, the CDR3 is TGTGCCAGCTCCGACCAGTCGGGGGCTGGAAACACCATATATTTT. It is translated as CASSDQSGAGNTIYF.